These T cell receptor beta chains were read from a single sample in a study of HIV-infected children after antiretroviral therapy interruption. One entry per CDR3 protein results from TCRdb running MiXCR on the 3' RACE reads. Of about 89,000 distinct CDR3 sequences in the sample, around 6.9% were seen once. Specimen: CD45RA+ CD4+ T cells from PBMCs, pooled from several time points, collected from a donor given antiretroviral therapy, either interrupted or continuous. These TCRs come from a pool of human donors with HIV. The CDR3 runs from the conserved cysteine through the conserved F or W. Fields, in order: clone size, J gene, D gene, V gene, CDR3 DNA, CDR3 protein. A D gene is named only where the DNA matches it firmly. Not every row has a clone size; where given, it reads once, few, many or a size class.

clone size: medium-sized; J gene: TRBJ2-4; D gene: TRBD1; V gene: TRBV20-1; CDR3 DNA: TGCAGTGCGCACAAGACAGGGCGGGACATTCAGTACTTC; CDR3 protein: CSAHKTGRDIQYF
clone size: few; J gene: TRBJ2-6; D gene: NA; V gene: TRBV7-2; CDR3 DNA: TGTGCCAGCAGCTTAGCTGGCCCCGGGGTCTCTGGGGCCAACGTCCTGACTTTC; CDR3 protein: CASSLAGPGVSGANVLTF
clone size: many; J gene: TRBJ1-2; D gene: TRBD1; V gene: TRBV15; CDR3 DNA: TGTGCCACCAGCAGAGATCTGGGACAGGGGGCTGGCTACACCTTC; CDR3 protein: CATSRDLGQGAGYTF
clone size: many; J gene: TRBJ1-1; D gene: NA; V gene: TRBV29-1; CDR3 DNA: TGCAGCGTTCAACAGCTTCTTATGAACACTGAAGCTTTCTTT; CDR3 protein: CSVQQLLMNTEAFF
clone size: many; J gene: TRBJ1-1; D gene: NA; V gene: TRBV6-6; CDR3 DNA: TGTGCCAGCAGGGGGGGCGTCACTGAAGCTTTCTTT; CDR3 protein: CASRGGVTEAFF
clone size: many; J gene: TRBJ2-7; D gene: NA; V gene: TRBV20-1; CDR3 DNA: TGCAGTGCTAGCTATTCCAGAACAACCTACGAGCAGTACTTC; CDR3 protein: CSASYSRTTYEQYF
clone size: many; J gene: TRBJ2-1; D gene: TRBD1; V gene: TRBV7-3; CDR3 DNA: TGTGCCAGCAGCTTAGGACAGGGGAACAATGAGCAGTTCTTC; CDR3 protein: CASSLGQGNNEQFF
clone size: medium-sized; J gene: TRBJ2-7; D gene: TRBD1; V gene: TRBV20-1; CDR3 DNA: TGCAGTGCAACCTGGGACAGGGGAGGCGAGCAGTACTTC; CDR3 protein: CSATWDRGGEQYF
clone size: many; J gene: TRBJ1-3; D gene: NA; V gene: TRBV5-1; CDR3 DNA: TGCGCCAGCAGCTGGTCTTTGGGAAACACCATATATTTT; CDR3 protein: CASSWSLGNTIYF
clone size: NA; J gene: TRBJ1-1; D gene: NA; V gene: TRBV21-1; CDR3 DNA: TGTGCCAGCAGCATCGGTCGGACACGGGACTTGAACACTGAAGCTTTCTTT; CDR3 protein: CASSIGRTRDLNTEAFF
clone size: NA; J gene: TRBJ2-2; D gene: NA; V gene: TRBV5-1; CDR3 DNA: TGCGCCAGCAGCGTGGGCCCAGACGGCGGGGAGCTGTTTTTT; CDR3 protein: CASSVGPDGGELFF
clone size: many; J gene: TRBJ1-1; D gene: TRBD1; V gene: TRBV27; CDR3 DNA: TGTGCCAGCAGTCCCATGACAGGGTTCGCTGAAGCTTTCTTT; CDR3 protein: CASSPMTGFAEAFF
clone size: many; J gene: TRBJ1-2; D gene: NA; V gene: TRBV27; CDR3 DNA: TGTGCCAGCAGCCGCAACGACCTAACCTATGGCTACACCTTC; CDR3 protein: CASSRNDLTYGYTF
clone size: many; J gene: TRBJ2-3; D gene: NA; V gene: TRBV6-1; CDR3 DNA: TGTGCCAGCAGTGAAGTTGGCAGGGGCACGGATACGCAGTATTTT; CDR3 protein: CASSEVGRGTDTQYF
clone size: many; J gene: TRBJ2-2; D gene: TRBD1; V gene: TRBV2; CDR3 DNA: TGTGCCAGCAGTGAAAGACAGGGGATGAACACCGGGGAGCTGTTTTTT; CDR3 protein: CASSERQGMNTGELFF
clone size: many; J gene: TRBJ2-7; D gene: NA; V gene: TRBV24-1; CDR3 DNA: TGTGCCACCAGTGATTTGCTCCCGGGCAGGAGTACCTACGAGCAGTACTTC; CDR3 protein: CATSDLLPGRSTYEQYF
clone size: NA; J gene: TRBJ1-4; D gene: TRBD1; V gene: TRBV12-5; CDR3 DNA: TGTGCTAGTGCCCTCGCAGGGGGAACTAATGAAAAACTGTTTTTT; CDR3 protein: CASALAGGTNEKLFF
clone size: many; J gene: TRBJ2-3; D gene: TRBD2; V gene: TRBV12-3/TRBV12-4; CDR3 DNA: TGTGCCAGCAGTCCACTAGCGGGAGAGTGGACAGATACGCAGTATTTT; CDR3 protein: CASSPLAGEWTDTQYF
clone size: NA; J gene: TRBJ1-5; D gene: TRBD1; V gene: TRBV19; CDR3 DNA: TGTGCCAGTAGTGCACAAACAGGGGCTAGCAATCAGCCCCAGCATTTT; CDR3 protein: CASSAQTGASNQPQHF
clone size: few; J gene: TRBJ2-2; D gene: TRBD2; V gene: TRBV5-1; CDR3 DNA: TGCGCCAGCAGCTTGGCCGCACTAGCGGGAGGAGGCACCGGGGAGCTGTTTTTT; CDR3 protein: CASSLAALAGGGTGELFF
clone size: many; J gene: TRBJ1-1; D gene: NA; V gene: TRBV2; CDR3 DNA: TGTGCCGACAACCCCCGGGATAACACTGAAGCTTTCTTT; CDR3 protein: CADNPRDNTEAFF
clone size: many; J gene: TRBJ2-3; D gene: NA; V gene: TRBV30; CDR3 DNA: TGTGCCTGGAGTAGGACGGGGAAGGTGTCAGATACGCAGTATTTT; CDR3 protein: CAWSRTGKVSDTQYF